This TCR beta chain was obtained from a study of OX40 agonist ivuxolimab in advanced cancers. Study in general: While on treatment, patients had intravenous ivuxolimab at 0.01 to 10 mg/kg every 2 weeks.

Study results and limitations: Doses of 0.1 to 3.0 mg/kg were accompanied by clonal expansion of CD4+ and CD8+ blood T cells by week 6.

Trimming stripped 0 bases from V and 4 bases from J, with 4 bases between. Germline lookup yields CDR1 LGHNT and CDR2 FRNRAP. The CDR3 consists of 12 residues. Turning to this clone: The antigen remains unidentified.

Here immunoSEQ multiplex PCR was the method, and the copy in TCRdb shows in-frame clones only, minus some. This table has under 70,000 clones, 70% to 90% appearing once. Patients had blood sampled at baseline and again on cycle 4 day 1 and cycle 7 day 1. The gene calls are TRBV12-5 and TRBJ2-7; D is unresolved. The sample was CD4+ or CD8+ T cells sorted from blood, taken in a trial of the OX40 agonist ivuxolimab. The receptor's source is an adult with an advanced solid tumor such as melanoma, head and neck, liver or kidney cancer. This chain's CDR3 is CASGLVEYEQYF. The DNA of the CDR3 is TGTGCTAGTGGTTTGGTCGAGTACGAGCAGTACTTC.